This TCR beta chain is drawn from a study of metastatic and nonmetastatic thyroid tumors. Study in general: Repertoires were compared across blood and tumor or nodule tissue from malignant and benign thyroid patients. Findings and limits, study-wide: Significantly higher TCR beta diversity was reportedly seen in malignant thyroid tumors than benign nodules, in blood and tumor.

Thyroid surgery was preceded by no treatment in any patient. Trimming cost V 8 bases and J 3 bases; bases outside gene matches: 6. The CDR3 is made up of 15 amino acids. The germline V gene has CDR1 MNHNS and CDR2 SASEGT. Original analysis: What underpinned the distant-metastasis classifier for papillary thyroid cancer was the set of CDR3 differences across clinicopathological groups. TCRdb re-called clones via MiXCR from the PCR reads. TCRdb assigned the V and J calls; the authors' analysis was not used. Among roughly 39,000 clones listed, approximately 44% were seen once. The table lists this clone with a few counts. Antigen specificity is unknown.

The clonotype originates from a male donor with papillary thyroid cancer or a benign thyroid nodule (not recorded which). Some clones in this sample may be carry-over from other donors' samples. The rearrangement links TRBV6-1 to TRBJ2-1, with 11 bases that match TRBD2. Material: tumor tissue. CDR3 loop: CASWASGRFYNEQFF. The CDR3 region has the DNA TGTGCCAGCTGGGCTAGCGGGAGGTTCTACAATGAGCAGTTCTTC.